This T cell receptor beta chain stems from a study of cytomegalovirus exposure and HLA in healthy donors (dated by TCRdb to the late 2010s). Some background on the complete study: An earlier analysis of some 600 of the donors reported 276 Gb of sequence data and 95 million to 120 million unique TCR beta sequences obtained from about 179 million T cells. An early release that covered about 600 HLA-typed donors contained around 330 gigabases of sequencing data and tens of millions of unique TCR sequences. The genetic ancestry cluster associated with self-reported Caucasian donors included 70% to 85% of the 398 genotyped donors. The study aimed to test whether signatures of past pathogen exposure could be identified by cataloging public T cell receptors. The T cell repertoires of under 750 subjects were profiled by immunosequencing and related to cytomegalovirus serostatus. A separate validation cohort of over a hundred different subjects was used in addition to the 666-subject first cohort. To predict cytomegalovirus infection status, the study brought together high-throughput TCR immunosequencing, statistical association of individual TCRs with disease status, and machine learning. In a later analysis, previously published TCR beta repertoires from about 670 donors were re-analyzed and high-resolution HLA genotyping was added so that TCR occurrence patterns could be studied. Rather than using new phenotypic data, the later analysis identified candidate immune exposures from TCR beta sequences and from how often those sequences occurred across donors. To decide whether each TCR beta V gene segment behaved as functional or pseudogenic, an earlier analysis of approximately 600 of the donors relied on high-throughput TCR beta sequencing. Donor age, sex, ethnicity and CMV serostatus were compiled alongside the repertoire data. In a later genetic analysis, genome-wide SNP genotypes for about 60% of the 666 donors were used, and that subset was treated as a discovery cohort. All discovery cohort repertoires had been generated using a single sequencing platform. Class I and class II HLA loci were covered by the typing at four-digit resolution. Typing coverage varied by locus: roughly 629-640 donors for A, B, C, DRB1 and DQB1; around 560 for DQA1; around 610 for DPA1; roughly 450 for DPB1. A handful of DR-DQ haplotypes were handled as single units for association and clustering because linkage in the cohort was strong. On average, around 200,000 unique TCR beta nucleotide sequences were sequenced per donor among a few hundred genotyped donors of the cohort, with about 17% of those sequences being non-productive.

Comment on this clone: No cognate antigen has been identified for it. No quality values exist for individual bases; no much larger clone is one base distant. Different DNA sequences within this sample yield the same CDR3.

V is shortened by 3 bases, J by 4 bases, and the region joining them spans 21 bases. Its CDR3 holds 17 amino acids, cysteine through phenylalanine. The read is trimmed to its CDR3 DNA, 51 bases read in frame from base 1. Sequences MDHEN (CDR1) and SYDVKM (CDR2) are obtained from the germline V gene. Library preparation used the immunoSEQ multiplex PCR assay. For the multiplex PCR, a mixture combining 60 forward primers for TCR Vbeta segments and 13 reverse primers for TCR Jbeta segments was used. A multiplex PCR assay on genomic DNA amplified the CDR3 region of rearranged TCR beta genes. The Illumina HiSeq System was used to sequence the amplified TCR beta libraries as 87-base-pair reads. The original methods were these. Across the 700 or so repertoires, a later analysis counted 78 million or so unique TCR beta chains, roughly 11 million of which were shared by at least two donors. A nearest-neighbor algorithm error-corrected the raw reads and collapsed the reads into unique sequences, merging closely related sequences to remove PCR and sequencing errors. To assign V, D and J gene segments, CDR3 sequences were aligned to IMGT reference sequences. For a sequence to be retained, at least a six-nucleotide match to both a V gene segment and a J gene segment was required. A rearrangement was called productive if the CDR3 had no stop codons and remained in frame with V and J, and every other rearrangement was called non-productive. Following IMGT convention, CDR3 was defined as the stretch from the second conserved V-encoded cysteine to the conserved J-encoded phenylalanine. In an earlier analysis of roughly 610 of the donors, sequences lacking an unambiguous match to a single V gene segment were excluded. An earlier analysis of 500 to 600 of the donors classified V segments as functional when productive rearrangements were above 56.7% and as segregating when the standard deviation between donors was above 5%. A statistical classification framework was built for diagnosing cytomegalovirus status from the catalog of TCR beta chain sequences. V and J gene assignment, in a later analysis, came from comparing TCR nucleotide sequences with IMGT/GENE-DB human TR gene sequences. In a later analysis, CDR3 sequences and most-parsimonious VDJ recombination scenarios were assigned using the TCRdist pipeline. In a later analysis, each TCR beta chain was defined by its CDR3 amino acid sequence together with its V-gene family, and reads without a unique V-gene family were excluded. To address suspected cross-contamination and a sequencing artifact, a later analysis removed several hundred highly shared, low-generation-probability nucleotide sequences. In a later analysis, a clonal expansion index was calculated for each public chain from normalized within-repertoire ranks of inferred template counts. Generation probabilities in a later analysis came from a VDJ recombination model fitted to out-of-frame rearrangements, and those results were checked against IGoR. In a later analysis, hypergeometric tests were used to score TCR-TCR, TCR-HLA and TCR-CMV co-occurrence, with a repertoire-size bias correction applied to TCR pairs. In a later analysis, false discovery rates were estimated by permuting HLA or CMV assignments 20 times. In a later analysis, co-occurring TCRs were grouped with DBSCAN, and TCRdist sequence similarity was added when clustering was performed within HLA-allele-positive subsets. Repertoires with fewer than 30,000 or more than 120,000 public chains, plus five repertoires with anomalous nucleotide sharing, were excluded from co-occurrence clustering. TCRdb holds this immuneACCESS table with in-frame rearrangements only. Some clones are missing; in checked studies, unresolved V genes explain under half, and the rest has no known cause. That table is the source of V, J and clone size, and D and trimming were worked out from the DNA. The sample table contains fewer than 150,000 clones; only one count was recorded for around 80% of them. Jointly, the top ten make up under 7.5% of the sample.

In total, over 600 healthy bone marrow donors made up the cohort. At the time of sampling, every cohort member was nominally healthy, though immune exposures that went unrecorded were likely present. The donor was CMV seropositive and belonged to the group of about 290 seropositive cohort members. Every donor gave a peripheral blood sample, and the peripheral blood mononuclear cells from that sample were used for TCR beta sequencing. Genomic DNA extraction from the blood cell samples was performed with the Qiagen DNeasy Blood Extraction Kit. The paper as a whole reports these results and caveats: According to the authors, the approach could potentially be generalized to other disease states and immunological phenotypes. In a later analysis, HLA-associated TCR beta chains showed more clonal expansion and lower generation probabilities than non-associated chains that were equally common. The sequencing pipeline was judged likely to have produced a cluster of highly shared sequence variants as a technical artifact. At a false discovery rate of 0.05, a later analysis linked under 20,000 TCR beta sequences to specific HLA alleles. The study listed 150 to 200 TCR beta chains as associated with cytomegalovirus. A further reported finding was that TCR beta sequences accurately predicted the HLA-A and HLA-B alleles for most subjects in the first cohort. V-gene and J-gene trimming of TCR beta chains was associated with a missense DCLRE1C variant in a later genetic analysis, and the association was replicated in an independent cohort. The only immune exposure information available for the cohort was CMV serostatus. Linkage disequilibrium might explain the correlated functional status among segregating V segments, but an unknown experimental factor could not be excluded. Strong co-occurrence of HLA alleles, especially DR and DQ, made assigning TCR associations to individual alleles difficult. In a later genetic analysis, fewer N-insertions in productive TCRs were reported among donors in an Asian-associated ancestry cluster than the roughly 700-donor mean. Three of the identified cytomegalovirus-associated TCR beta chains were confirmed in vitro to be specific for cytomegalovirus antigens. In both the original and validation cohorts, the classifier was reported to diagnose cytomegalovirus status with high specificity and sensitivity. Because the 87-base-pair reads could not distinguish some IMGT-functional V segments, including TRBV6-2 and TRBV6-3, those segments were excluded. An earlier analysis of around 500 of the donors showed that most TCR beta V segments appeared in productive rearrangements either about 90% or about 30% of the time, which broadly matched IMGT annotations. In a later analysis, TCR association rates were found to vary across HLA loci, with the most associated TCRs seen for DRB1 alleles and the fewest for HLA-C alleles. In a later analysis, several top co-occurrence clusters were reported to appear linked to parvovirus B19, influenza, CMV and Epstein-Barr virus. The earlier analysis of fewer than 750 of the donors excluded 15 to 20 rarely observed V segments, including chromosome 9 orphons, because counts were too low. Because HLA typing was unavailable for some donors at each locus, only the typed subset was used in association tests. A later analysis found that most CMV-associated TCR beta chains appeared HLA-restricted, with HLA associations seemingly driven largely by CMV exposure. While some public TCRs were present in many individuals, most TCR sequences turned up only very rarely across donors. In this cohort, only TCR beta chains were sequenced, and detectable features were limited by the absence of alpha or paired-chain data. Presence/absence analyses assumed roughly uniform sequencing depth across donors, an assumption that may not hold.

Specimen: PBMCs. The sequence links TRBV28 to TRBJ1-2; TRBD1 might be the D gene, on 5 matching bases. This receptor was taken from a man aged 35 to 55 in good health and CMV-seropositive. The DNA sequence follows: TGTGCCAGCAGTTTGGTCCTTGACCGGGGGGATGGCTATGGCTACACCTTC. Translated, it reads CASSLVLDRGDGYGYTF.